This TCR beta chain was observed in a study of tumor-infiltrating lymphocytes in primary liver carcinoma. Study-wide background: Participating patients were men and women between 30 and 69 years old. Tissue type made little difference to sample yields of roughly 3.65 to 7.5 million productive TCRbeta reads.

This clonotype was found once. Its antigen is unidentified. Germline is not matched at one junction end, which may reflect a read error. Study observations and caveats: Tumors reached a significantly greater top-250-clone fraction than blood did (p = 0.039).

CDR3 length equals 14 residues. Constant-region priming of 500 ng total RNA yielded TCR beta cDNA. Libraries for TCR beta were built through three nested multiplex PCR rounds, which together made up a slightly modified ARM-PCR procedure. In the first two PCR rounds, TRBV1-TRBV30 forward primers were paired with a C-beta reverse primer, and each round lasted approximately 10 cycles. TCRdb recomputed calls from the multiplex PCR reads with MiXCR, one row per CDR3 protein. The table records a few hundred thousand distinct CDR3 sequences, 50% to 75% of them present only once. Blood RNA came from unsorted whole blood; germline DNA was also extracted.

Sequences were obtained from peripheral blood. The chain combines TRBV12-3 or TRBV12-4 with TRBJ1-6; 9 bases line up with TRBD1. The clonotype comes from a woman in her twenties or thirties with primary liver carcinoma and hepatitis B virus infection. CDR3 DNA: TGTGCCAGGAGCTGGTCTACTCAGGGACAGGGCATCCATTTT. Translated, it gives CARSWSTQGQGIHF.